The 11 T cell receptor beta chains below all came from one sample that was sequenced in a study of response to subunit inactivated influenza vaccine. TCRdb ran MiXCR on the RT-PCR reads and lists one entry per CDR3 protein. This table holds about 500,000 distinct CDR3 sequences, more than 15% found once. Source: CD4+ T cells sorted from PBMCs, taken around 25 months after vaccination. The receptors come from a man between 50 and 75 years old who received an inactivated influenza vaccine.

This clonotype showed up just a few times. V gene TRBV11-2 combines with J gene TRBJ2-3; 8 bases align to TRBD1. CDR1 and CDR2 from the germline V gene are SGHAT and FQNNGV. The J segment lost 4 bases and the V segment lost 7 bases, leaving 7 bases of the junction unmatched. The CDR3 loop spans 14 amino acids. CDR3 region: CASTRGRMSDTQYF. The CDR3 DNA reads as TGTGCCAGCACCAGGGGGCGTATGTCAGATACGCAGTATTTT.

The rearrangement uses TRBV11-2 and TRBJ2-5; D possibly uses TRBD1 or TRBD2 (5 bases each). V was trimmed by 6 bases and J by 0 bases, leaving 20 bases between them. The CDR3 length is 17 residues. Germline V gene lookup returns CDR1 SGHAT and CDR2 FQNNGV. The CDR3 nucleotides are TGTGCCAGCAGTAAATACCCGGGACGGACGTACCAAGAGACCCAGTACTTC. This encodes CASSKYPGRTYQETQYF.

J is TRBJ2-7 and V is TRBV7-2; D gene unclear. Germline lookup yields CDR1 SGHTA and CDR2 FQGNSA. The V and J ends lost 6 bases and 3 bases respectively, with 9 bases between them. This CDR3 is 12 amino acids long. The CDR3 DNA is TGTGCCAGCAGAATGGACCGCTACGAGCAGTACTTC. Translated: CASRMDRYEQYF.

This clonotype was observed a few times. The genes are TRBV4-2 and TRBJ2-7, with TRBD2 identical over 8 bases. Germline loops: CDR1 LGHNA, CDR2 YNFKEQ. There are 16 residues in the CDR3. The junction had 7 bases not matched to a gene; V was cut back by 0 bases and J by 3 bases. The CDR3 bases are TGTGCCAGCAGCCAAGATCTGGCGGGGGGTCTCTACGAGCAGTACTTC. It codes for CASSQDLAGGLYEQYF.

The chain uses TRBV7-6 and TRBJ2-1, with 8 positions matching TRBD2. With V trimmed by 2 bases and J by 7 bases, 16 bases remained unmatched. There are 18 residues in the CDR3. Germline V gene lookup returns CDR1 SGHVS and CDR2 FNYEAQ. CDR3 sequence reads: CASSLTGGLGPLRNEQFF. CDR3 in DNA: TGTGCCAGCAGCTTAACCGGGGGACTAGGGCCCCTTCGGAATGAGCAGTTCTTC. Filled out from reference TRBV7-6 and TRBJ2-1, the complete variable domain reads GAGVSQSPRYKVTKRGQDVALRCDPISGHVSLYWYRQALGQGPEFLTYFNYEAQQDKSGLPNDRFSAERPEGSISTLTIQRTEQRDSAMYRCASSLTGGLGPLRNEQFFGPGTRLTVL.

V and J are TRBV6-2 or TRBV6-3 and TRBJ1-3; no reliable D call. Germline V gives CDR1 MNHEY, CDR2 SVGEGT. The CDR3 is 14 amino acids. Trimming left V 6 bases short and J 3 bases short, with 12 bases between. Here the CDR3 reads CASSRPSSGNTIYF. DNA of the CDR3: TGTGCCAGCAGCCGGCCCTCGAGTGGAAACACCATATATTTT.

This clonotype was observed a few times. V usage is TRBV20-1 and J usage is TRBJ2-5, with D possibly TRBD2 on 6 matching bases. The V end was cut by 4 bases, the J end by 7 bases, with 16 bases between. There are 13 residues in the CDR3. From germline, CDR1 is DFQATT and CDR2 SNEGSKA (reference sequence). CDR3 sequence reads: CSAITGRDGTQYF. The CDR3 nucleotides read TGCAGTGCTATAACGGGGCGGGACGGGACCCAGTACTTC.

The chain carries TRBV12-3 or TRBV12-4 and TRBJ2-2; TRBD1 matches 7 bases. The CDR3 spans 16 residues. V shed 6 bases and J 4 bases; nucleotides not matched to a gene: 11. In DNA form, the CDR3 reads TGTGCCAGCAGCCCGGAACAGGGGTTCCCCACCGGGGAGCTGTTTTTT. Protein sequence: CASSPEQGFPTGELFF.

This clonotype has just a few counts. This sequence joins TRBV12-3 or TRBV12-4 and TRBJ2-1; a possible D gene is TRBD2 (5 bases). V dropped 7 bases and J dropped 9 bases, with 19 bases sitting between them. The CDR3 runs to 14 residues. Here the CDR3 reads CASKGALVSIEQFF. In nucleotides, the CDR3 is TGTGCCAGCAAGGGAGCGCTAGTGAGTATTGAGCAGTTCTTC.

This clonotype has more than one count but fewer than ten. The chain links TRBV5-1 to TRBJ2-7; D not resolved. The CDR3 is 15 residues long. V lost 0 bases and J lost 1, with 11 bases in between. Per the germline V gene, CDR1 is SGHRS and CDR2 is YFSETQ. DNA for the CDR3: TGCGCCAGCAGCTTGGCCCCGGTGAGTTCCTACGAGCAGTACTTC. Its translation is CASSLAPVSSYEQYF.

The chain has TRBV2 and TRBJ2-5; 7 nucleotides match TRBD1. The germline CDR1 and CDR2 sequences are SNHLY and FYNNEI. Trimming removed 6 bases from V and 0 bases from J; junction bases left unmatched: 4. This CDR3 is 14 amino acids long. CDR3 loop: CASRGDRYQETQYF. The DNA for the CDR3 is TGTGCCAGCAGGGGGGACAGATACCAAGAGACCCAGTACTTC.